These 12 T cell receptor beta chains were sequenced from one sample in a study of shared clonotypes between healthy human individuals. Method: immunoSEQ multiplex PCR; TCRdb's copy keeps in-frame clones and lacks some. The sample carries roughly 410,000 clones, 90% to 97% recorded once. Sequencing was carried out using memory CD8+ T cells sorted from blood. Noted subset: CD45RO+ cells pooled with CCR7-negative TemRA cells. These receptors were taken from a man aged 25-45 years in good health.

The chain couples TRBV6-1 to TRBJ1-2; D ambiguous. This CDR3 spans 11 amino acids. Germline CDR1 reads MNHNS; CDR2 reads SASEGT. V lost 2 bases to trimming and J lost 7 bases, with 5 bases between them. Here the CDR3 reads CASSEIGGYTF. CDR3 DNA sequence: TGTGCCAGCAGTGAAATCGGTGGCTACACCTTC.

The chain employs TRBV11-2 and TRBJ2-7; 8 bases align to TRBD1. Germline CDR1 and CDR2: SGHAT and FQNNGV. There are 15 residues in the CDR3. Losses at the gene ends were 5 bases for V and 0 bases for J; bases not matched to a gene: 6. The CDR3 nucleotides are TGTGCCAGCAGCCGGGACAGGTCGCACTCCTACGAGCAGTACTTC. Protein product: CASSRDRSHSYEQYF.

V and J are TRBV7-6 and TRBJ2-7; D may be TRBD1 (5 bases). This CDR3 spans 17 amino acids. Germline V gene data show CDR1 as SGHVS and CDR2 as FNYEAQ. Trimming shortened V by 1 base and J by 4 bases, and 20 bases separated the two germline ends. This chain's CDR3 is CASSLGRWALQDYEQYF. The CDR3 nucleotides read TGTGCCAGCAGCTTAGGAAGGTGGGCCCTACAGGATTACGAGCAGTACTTC.

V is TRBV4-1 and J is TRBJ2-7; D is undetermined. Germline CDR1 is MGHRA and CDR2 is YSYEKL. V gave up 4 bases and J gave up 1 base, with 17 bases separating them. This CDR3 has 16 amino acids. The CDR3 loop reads CASSLGIVHFSYEQYF. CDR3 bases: TGCGCCAGCAGCCTCGGCATTGTACACTTTTCCTACGAGCAGTACTTC.

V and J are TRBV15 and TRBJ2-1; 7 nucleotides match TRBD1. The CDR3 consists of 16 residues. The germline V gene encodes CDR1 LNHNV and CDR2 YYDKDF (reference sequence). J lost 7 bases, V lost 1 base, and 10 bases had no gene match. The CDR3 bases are TGTGCCACCAGCAGAGTCCCAGGGGGAGAGGGTAATGAGCAGTTCTTC. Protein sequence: CATSRVPGGEGNEQFF.

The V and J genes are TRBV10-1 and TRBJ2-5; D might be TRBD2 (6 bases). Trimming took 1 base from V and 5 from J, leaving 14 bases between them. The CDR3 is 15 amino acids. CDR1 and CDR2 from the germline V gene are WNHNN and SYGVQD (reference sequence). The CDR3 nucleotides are TGCGCCAGCAGTGAGTTCGAGGCGGGACGGGAGACCCAGTACTTC. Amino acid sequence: CASSEFEAGRETQYF.

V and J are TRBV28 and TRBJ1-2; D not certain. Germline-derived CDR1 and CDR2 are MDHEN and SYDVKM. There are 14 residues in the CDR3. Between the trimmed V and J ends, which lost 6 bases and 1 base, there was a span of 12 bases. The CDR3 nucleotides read TGTGCCAGCAGCTCCCAGGAGATTAACTATGGCTACACCTTC. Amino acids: CASSSQEINYGYTF.

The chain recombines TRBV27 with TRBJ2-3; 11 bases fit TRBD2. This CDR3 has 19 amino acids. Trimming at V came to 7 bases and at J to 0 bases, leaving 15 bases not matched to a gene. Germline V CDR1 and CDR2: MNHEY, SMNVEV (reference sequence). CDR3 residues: CASTTMTSGIFTSTDTQYF. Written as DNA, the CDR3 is TGTGCCAGCACCACCATGACTAGCGGGATATTTACTAGCACAGATACGCAGTATTTT.

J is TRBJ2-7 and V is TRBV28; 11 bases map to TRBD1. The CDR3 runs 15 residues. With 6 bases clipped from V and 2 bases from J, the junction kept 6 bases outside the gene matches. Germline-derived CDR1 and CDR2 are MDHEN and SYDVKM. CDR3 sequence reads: CASRSGTGGAYEQYF. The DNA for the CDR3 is TGTGCCAGCAGATCGGGGACAGGGGGGGCCTACGAGCAGTACTTC.

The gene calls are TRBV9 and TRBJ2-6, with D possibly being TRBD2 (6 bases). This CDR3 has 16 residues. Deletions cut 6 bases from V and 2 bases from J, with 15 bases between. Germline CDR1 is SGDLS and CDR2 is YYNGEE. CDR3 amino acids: CASTISGTTGANVLTF. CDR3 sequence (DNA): TGTGCCAGCACCATTAGCGGAACTACTGGGGCCAACGTCCTGACTTTC.

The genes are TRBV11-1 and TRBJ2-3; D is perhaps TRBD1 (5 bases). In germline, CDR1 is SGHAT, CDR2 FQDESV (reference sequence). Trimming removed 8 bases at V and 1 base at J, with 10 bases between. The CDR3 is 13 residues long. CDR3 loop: CASRQGGTDTQYF. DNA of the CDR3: TGTGCCAGCCGGCAGGGTGGCACAGATACGCAGTATTTT.

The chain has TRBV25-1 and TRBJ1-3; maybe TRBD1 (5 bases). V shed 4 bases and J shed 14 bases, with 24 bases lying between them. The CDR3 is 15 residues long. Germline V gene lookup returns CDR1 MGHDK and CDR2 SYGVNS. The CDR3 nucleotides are TGTGCCAGCAGTGCCTCCGGGACCCCCCGTTTAGTCGTATATTTT. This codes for CASSASGTPRLVVYF. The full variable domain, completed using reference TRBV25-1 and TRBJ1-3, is EADIYQTPRYLVIGTGKKITLECSQTMGHDKMYWYQQDPGMELHLIHYSYGVNSTEKGDLSSESTVSRIRTEHFPLTLESARPSHTSQYLCASSASGTPRLVVYFGEGSWLTVV.